This T cell receptor beta chain is from a study of blood T cell repertoires in COVID-19. Overall study: From the United States, Italy and Spain came samples of acute and convalescent COVID-19. T cells, B-cell-depleted T cells, or PBMCs provided the cDNA or gDNA that served as material.

Per the original methods: Using reference gene primer amplification, nucleated cell counts were estimated. Clones were read by immunoSEQ multiplex PCR, and TCRdb kept only the in-frame ones, dropping some. V and J calls and clone size are as listed in that table; D and trimming were resolved from the DNA. This sample carries roughly 300,000 clones, around 90% of them seen once, and the ten largest clones take 9.4%. The V and J ends lost 1 base and 2 bases, in that order; junction bases with no gene match: 4. The CDR3 has 17 residues. The source material was peripheral blood. The sequence came from a man aged 18 to 29 with active or convalescent COVID-19. The V gene is TRBV5-3, the J gene TRBJ2-3, with 13 bases fitting TRBD2. TRBV5-3 is annotated as an ORF whose role is uncertain. CDR3: CARSLFTSGGATDTQYF. The CDR3 DNA follows: TGTGCCAGAAGCTTGTTCACTAGCGGGGGGGCCACAGATACGCAGTATTTT.